This T cell receptor (beta chain) was identified during a study of blood T cell repertoires in COVID-19. Study-wide context: Acute and convalescent COVID-19 samples came from the United States, Italy and Spain.

Authors' data handling: Researchers report that nucleated cell counts were estimated from reference gene primer amplification. Method: immunoSEQ multiplex PCR; TCRdb's copy keeps in-frame clones and lacks some. Clone size and the V and J calls come from that table; the DNA yielded D and trimming. Of about 230,000 clones listed, over 80% were seen once; the top ten hold around 1.3%. J lost 10 bases, V lost 2 bases, and 6 bases had no gene match. This CDR3 is 14 amino acids long. Germline CDR1 MRHNA, CDR2 SNTAGT. The receptor comes from a woman in her thirties with COVID-19, enrolled during active disease. The V gene is TRBV6-4, the J gene TRBJ2-1; 9 nucleotides line up with TRBD1. The sample was peripheral blood. The chain's CDR3 is CASSDNTGGEEQFF. The CDR3 DNA sequence: TGTGCCAGCAGTGACAACACAGGGGGCGAAGAGCAGTTCTTC.